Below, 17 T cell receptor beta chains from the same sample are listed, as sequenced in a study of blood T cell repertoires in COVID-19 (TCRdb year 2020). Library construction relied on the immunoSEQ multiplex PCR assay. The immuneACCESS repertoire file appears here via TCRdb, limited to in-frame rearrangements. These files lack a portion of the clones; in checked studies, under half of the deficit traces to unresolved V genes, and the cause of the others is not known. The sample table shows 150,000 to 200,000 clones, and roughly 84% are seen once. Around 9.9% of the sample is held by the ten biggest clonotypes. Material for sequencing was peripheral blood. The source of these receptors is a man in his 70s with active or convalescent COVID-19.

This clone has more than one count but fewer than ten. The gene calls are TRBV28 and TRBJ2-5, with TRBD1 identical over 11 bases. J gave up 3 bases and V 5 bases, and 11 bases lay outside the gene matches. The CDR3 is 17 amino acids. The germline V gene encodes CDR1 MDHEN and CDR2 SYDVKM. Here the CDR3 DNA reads TGTGCCAGCAGTACCCAGGGGACAGGGGGGGTAGAAGAGACCCAGTACTTC. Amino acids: CASSTQGTGGVEETQYF.

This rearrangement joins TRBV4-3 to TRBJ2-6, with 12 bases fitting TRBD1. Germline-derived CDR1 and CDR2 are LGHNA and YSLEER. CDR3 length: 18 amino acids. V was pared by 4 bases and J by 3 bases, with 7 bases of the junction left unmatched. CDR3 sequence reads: CASSRQGTGGGGANVLTF. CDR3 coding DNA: TGCGCCAGCAGCCGGCAGGGGACAGGGGGCGGTGGGGCCAACGTCCTGACTTTC.

CDR3 protein: CASSIDGGLAGGVTGELFF. CDR3 in DNA: TGTGCCAGTAGTATAGATGGGGGACTAGCGGGAGGCGTCACCGGGGAGCTGTTTTTT. The chain is built from TRBV19 and TRBJ2-2, with 15 nucleotides matching TRBD2. The CDR3 has 19 residues. After removal of 0 bases from V and 4 bases from J, the junction contained 6 bases not matched to a gene. The germline V gene has CDR1 LNHDA and CDR2 SQIVND (reference sequence).

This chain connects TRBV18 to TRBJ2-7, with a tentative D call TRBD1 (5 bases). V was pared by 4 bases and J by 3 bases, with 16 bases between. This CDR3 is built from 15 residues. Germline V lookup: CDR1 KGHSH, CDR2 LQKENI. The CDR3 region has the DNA TGTGCCAGCTCACAAGGGGCAGGGTTAAACTACGAGCAGTACTTC. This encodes CASSQGAGLNYEQYF.

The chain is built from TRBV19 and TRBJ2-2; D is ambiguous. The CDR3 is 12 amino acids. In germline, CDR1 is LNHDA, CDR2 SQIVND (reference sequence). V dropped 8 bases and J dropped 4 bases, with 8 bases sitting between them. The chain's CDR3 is CASSEFTGELFF. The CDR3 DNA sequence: TGTGCCAGTTCGGAGTTCACCGGGGAGCTGTTTTTT. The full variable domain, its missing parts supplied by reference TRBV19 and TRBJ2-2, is DGGITQSPKYLFRKEGQNVTLSCEQNLNHDAMYWYRQDPGQGLRLIYYSQIVNDFQKGDIAEGYSVSREKKESFPLTVTSAQKNPTAFYLCASSEFTGELFFGEGSRLTVL.

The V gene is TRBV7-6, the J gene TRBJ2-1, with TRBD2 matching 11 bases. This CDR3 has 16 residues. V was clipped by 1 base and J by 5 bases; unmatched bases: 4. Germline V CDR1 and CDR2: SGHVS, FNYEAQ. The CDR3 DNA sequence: TGTGCCAGCAGCTTAGTAGTAGCGGGAGGGAACAATGAGCAGTTCTTC. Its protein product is CASSLVVAGGNNEQFF. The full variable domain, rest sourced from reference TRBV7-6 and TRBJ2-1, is GAGVSQSPRYKVTKRGQDVALRCDPISGHVSLYWYRQALGQGPEFLTYFNYEAQQDKSGLPNDRFSAERPEGSISTLTIQRTEQRDSAMYRCASSLVVAGGNNEQFFGPGTRLTVL.

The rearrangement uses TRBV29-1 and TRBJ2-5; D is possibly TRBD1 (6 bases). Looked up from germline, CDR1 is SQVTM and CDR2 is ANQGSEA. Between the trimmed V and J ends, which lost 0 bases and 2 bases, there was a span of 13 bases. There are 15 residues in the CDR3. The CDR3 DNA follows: TGCAGCGTTGAAGATCGTCGGACAGAGCAAGAGACCCAGTACTTC. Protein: CSVEDRRTEQETQYF.

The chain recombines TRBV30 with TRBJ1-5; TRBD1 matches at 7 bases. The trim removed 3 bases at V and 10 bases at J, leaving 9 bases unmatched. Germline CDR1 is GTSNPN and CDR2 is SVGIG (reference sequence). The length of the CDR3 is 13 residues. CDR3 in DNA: TGTGCCTGGAGATCAAACAGGGGCCCACCCCAGCATTTT. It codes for CAWRSNRGPPQHF.

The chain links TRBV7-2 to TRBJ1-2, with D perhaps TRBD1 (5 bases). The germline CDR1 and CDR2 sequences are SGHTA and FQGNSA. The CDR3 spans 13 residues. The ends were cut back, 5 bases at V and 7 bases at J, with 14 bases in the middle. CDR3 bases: TGTGCCAGCAGCCTCGCCCCCAGGGTTGGCTACACCTTC. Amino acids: CASSLAPRVGYTF.

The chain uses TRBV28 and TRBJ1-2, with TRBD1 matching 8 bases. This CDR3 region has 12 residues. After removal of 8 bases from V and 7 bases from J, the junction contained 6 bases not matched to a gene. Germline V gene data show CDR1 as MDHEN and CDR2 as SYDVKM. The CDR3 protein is CASRGQGSGYTF. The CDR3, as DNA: TGTGCCAGCCGAGGACAGGGTTCTGGCTACACCTTC.

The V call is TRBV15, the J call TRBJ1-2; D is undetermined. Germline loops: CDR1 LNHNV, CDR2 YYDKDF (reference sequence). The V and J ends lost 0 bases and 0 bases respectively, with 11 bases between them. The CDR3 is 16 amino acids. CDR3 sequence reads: CATSRDRVQANYGYTF. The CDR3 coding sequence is TGTGCCACCAGCAGAGATCGGGTACAAGCTAACTATGGCTACACCTTC.

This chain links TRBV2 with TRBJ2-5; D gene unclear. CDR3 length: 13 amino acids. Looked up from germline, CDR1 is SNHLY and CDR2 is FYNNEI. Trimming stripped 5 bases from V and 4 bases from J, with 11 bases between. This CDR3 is CASSRVYRETQYF. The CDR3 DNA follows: TGTGCCAGCAGTCGGGTCTACCGAGAGACCCAGTACTTC.

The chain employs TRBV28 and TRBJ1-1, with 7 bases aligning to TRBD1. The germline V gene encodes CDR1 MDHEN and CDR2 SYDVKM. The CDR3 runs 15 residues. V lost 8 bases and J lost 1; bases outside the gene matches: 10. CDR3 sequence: CASPPGGGKNTEAFF. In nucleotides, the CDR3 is TGTGCCAGCCCCCCGGGAGGGGGCAAGAACACTGAAGCTTTCTTT.

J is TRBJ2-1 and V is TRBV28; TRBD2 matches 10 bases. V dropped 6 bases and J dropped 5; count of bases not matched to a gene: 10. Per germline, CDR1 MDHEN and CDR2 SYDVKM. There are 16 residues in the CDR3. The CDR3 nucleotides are TGTGCCAGCAGCTCCCCCCTAGCGGGGGTGAACAATGAGCAGTTCTTC. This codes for CASSSPLAGVNNEQFF.

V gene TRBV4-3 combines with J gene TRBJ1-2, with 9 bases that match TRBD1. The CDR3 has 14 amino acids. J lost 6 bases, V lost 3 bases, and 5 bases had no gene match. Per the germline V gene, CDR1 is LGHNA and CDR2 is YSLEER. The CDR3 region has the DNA TGCGCCAGCAGCCAGGACAGGGGTCGAGATGGCTACACCTTC. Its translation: CASSQDRGRDGYTF.

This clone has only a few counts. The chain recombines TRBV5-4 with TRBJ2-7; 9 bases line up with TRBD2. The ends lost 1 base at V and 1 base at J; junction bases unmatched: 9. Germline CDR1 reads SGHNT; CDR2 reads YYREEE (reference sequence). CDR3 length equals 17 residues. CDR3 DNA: TGTGCCAGCAGCTTGAGGGCTTCGACTAGCGGATCCTACGAGCAGTACTTC. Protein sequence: CASSLRASTSGSYEQYF. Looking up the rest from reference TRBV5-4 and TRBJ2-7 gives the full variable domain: ETGVTQSPTHLIKTRGQQVTLRCSSQSGHNTVSWYQQALGQGPQFIFQYYREEENGRGNFPPRFSGLQFPNYSSELNVNALELDDSALYLCASSLRASTSGSYEQYFGPGTRLTVT.

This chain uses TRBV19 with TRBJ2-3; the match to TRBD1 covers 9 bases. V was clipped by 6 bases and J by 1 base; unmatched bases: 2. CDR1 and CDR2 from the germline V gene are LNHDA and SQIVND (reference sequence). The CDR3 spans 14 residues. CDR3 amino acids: CASRDRGGTDTQYF. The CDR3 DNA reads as TGTGCCAGTAGGGACAGGGGAGGCACAGATACGCAGTATTTT. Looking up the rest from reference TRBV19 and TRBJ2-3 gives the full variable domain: DGGITQSPKYLFRKEGQNVTLSCEQNLNHDAMYWYRQDPGQGLRLIYYSQIVNDFQKGDIAEGYSVSREKKESFPLTVTSAQKNPTAFYLCASRDRGGTDTQYFGPGTRLTVL.